Listed below are T cell receptor beta chains from one sample, sequenced in a study of blood T cell repertoires in COVID-19. The assay was immunoSEQ multiplex PCR, and TCRdb's table has in-frame clones only and misses some. The data show 120,000 to 150,000 clones, 88% seen once. Sequenced input: peripheral blood. Receptors originate from a woman aged 55-69 years with acute or convalescent COVID-19. The CDR3 runs from the conserved cysteine through the conserved F or W. D genes are given only for firm matches. Clone size appears in some rows only: once, few, many, or a class for an expanded clone.

cdr3_nt,cdr3_aa,clone_size,d_call,j_call,v_call
TGTGCCAGCAGCGGAGGATGGAGCTCTGGAAACACCATATATTTT,CASSGGWSSGNTIYF,few,.,TRBJ1-3,TRBV7-8
TGTGCCAGCAGTGACAGGGGTGAAAAACTGTTTTTT,CASSDRGEKLFF,.,.,TRBJ1-4,TRBV2
TGCGCCAGCAGGCGAGAAGGGACAGCTAGATTTGAAGCTTTCTTT,CASRREGTARFEAFF,.,TRBD1,TRBJ1-1,TRBV5-1
TGCAGCGCCTGGACAGGCCTGAACACTGAAGCTTTCTTT,CSAWTGLNTEAFF,few,TRBD1,TRBJ1-1,TRBV29-1
TGTGCCAGCACCGTGGAAGGGAGGACTGAAGCTTTCTTT,CASTVEGRTEAFF,.,.,TRBJ1-1,TRBV28
TGTGCCAGCAGTTCGGGACTAGTTGTAATTCGGGAGACCCAGTACTTC,CASSSGLVVIRETQYF,.,TRBD2,TRBJ2-5,TRBV6-2/TRBV6-3
TGTGCCACCAGCACCCGCGACCCACAAGGGGCCCTTAGCACAGATACGCAGTATTTT,CATSTRDPQGALSTDTQYF,once,.,TRBJ2-3,TRBV24-1
TGTGCCAGCAGCCCCGGGAGAGATTCACCCCTCCACTTT,CASSPGRDSPLHF,.,.,TRBJ1-6,TRBV7-9
TGCGCCAGCAGCCGGGGTACAGGGACCGAAGCTTTCTTT,CASSRGTGTEAFF,.,.,TRBJ1-1,TRBV4-3
TGTGCCACCAGCAGAGATCCCTCCCGTGGCCAGCCCCAGCATTTT,CATSRDPSRGQPQHF,.,.,TRBJ1-5,TRBV15
TGTGCCACCAGTGCCACAGGGTTCGGGGATGAAAAACTGTTTTTT,CATSATGFGDEKLFF,.,.,TRBJ1-4,TRBV24-1
TGTGCCAGCTCACCAGGAGGTATAGGTTCACCCCTCCACTTT,CASSPGGIGSPLHF,.,.,TRBJ1-6,TRBV18
TGTGCCAGCAGTGAAACAGGGAGTATCGGTGGCTACACCTTC,CASSETGSIGGYTF,.,.,TRBJ1-2,TRBV6-1
TGTGCCAGCAGCTTCGGGACTCGCGGTCGCGAGCAGTACTTC,CASSFGTRGREQYF,.,.,TRBJ2-7,TRBV13
TGTGCCAGCAGTCATAGCGGGGGACCCTACAATGAGCAGTTCTTC,CASSHSGGPYNEQFF,.,TRBD2,TRBJ2-1,TRBV28
TGCGCCAGCAGCCTCGAACAGGGAACCTACGAGCAGTACTTC,CASSLEQGTYEQYF,.,.,TRBJ2-7,TRBV5-1
TGTGCCAGCAGCCAAGAGGGTTCAGGTTCGAATGAAAAACTGTTTTTT,CASSQEGSGSNEKLFF,.,.,TRBJ1-4,TRBV4-2
TGCGCCAGCAGCTTGACCGGGACAGTCAATTCACCCCTCCACTTT,CASSLTGTVNSPLHF,.,TRBD1,TRBJ1-6,TRBV5-1
TGTGCCAGCAGCTTGGAGTGGACGGGATATCAGCCCCAGCATTTT,CASSLEWTGYQPQHF,.,.,TRBJ1-5,TRBV5-5
TGTGCCAGCAGCTTAGGGGGCAAAAATTCACCCCTCCACTTT,CASSLGGKNSPLHF,.,.,TRBJ1-6,TRBV7-3
TGTGCCAGCAGCCCCCGGGGGGAGGTAGATACGCAGTATTTT,CASSPRGEVDTQYF,.,TRBD2,TRBJ2-3,TRBV9
TGTGCCAGCAGCAATAACTATGGCTACACCTTC,CASSNNYGYTF,.,.,TRBJ1-2,TRBV2
TGTGCCAGTAGTATAGAAGTGAAGGGGCAGCCCCAGCATTTT,CASSIEVKGQPQHF,.,.,TRBJ1-5,TRBV19